Listed below are T cell receptor beta chains from one sample, sequenced in a study of cytomegalovirus exposure and HLA in healthy donors. Using immunoSEQ multiplex PCR, the repertoire was profiled, and TCRdb retains in-frame clones only, with some absent. The sample table includes 40,000 to 50,000 clones. The sequenced sample was PBMCs. The receptors originated from a woman aged 40-49 years in good health and CMV-seronegative. The CDR3 runs from the conserved cysteine through the conserved F or W. A D gene is named only where the DNA matches it firmly.

d_gene,v_gene,j_gene,CDR3aa,CDR3nt
TRBD2,TRBV5-1,TRBJ2-7,CASSLAGTSGYEQYF,TGCGCCAGCAGCTTGGCCGGGACTAGCGGATACGAGCAGTACTTC
TRBD1,TRBV5-4,TRBJ1-2,CASSSADRGDGYTF,TGTGCCAGCAGCTCGGCCGACAGGGGCGATGGCTACACCTTC
TRBD1,TRBV29-1,TRBJ1-1,CSVEGQPGRDTEAFF,TGCAGCGTTGAGGGACAGCCCGGCAGGGACACTGAAGCTTTCTTT
TRBD2,TRBV2,TRBJ2-7,CASFFGGGGYEQYF,TGTGCCAGCTTCTTCGGGGGGGGAGGTTACGAGCAGTACTTC
TRBD2,TRBV7-9,TRBJ2-7,CASRPSGSSYEQYF,TGTGCCAGCAGACCTAGCGGGAGCTCCTACGAGCAGTACTTC
NA,TRBV13,TRBJ2-3,CASSLVRERFSDTQYF,TGTGCCAGCAGCTTAGTGCGGGAAAGGTTCTCAGATACGCAGTATTTT
TRBD2,TRBV18,TRBJ2-1,CASSSGRSNEQFF,TGTGCCAGCTCGTCCGGGAGGAGCAATGAGCAGTTCTTC
NA,TRBV5-1,TRBJ2-7,CASSWMDRLYEQYF,TGCGCCAGCAGCTGGATGGACAGACTTTACGAGCAGTACTTC
NA,TRBV7-9,TRBJ1-4,CASSLTGIGEKLFF,TGTGCCAGCAGCTTAACCGGGATTGGTGAAAAACTGTTTTTT
TRBD2,TRBV7-9,TRBJ2-5,CASSLVGTSQETQYF,TGTGCCAGCAGCTTAGTGGGGACTAGCCAAGAGACCCAGTACTTC
NA,TRBV15,TRBJ1-1,CATSRASEAFF,TGTGCCACCAGCAGAGCCTCTGAAGCTTTCTTT
NA,TRBV7-2,TRBJ2-5,CASRQMKGPRETQYF,TGTGCCAGCAGACAGATGAAGGGGCCTAGAGAGACCCAGTACTTC
NA,TRBV19,TRBJ2-7,CASSISQKPIYEQYF,TGTGCCAGTAGTATCTCACAGAAACCAATCTACGAGCAGTACTTC
TRBD2,TRBV7-6,TRBJ2-7,CASSANPLAGGEQYF,TGTGCCAGCAGCGCAAACCCACTAGCGGGAGGTGAGCAGTACTTC
NA,TRBV6-6,TRBJ1-1,CASSYQQKNTEAFF,TGTGCCAGCAGTTACCAACAGAAGAACACTGAAGCTTTCTTT
TRBD1,TRBV5-1,TRBJ2-7,CASSFGTGAISYEQYF,TGCGCCAGCAGCTTCGGGACAGGGGCGATCTCCTACGAGCAGTACTTC
NA,TRBV7-9,TRBJ1-4,CASGGEKLFF,TGTGCCAGCGGGGGGGAAAAACTGTTTTTT
TRBD1,TRBV9,TRBJ2-6,CASSVGQGIAANVLTF,TGTGCCAGCAGCGTCGGACAGGGAATAGCGGCCAACGTCCTGACTTTC
TRBD1,TRBV18,TRBJ2-1,CASSPTTGSYNEQFF,TGTGCCAGCTCACCAACGACAGGGAGCTACAATGAGCAGTTCTTC
NA,TRBV14,TRBJ2-5,CASSQVLGSRETQYF,TGTGCCAGCAGCCAAGTCCTGGGCAGTCGGGAGACCCAGTACTTC
TRBD2,TRBV4-3,TRBJ2-1,CASSQTSGRSSYNEQFF,TGCGCCAGCAGCCAAACTAGCGGGAGGAGCTCCTACAATGAGCAGTTCTTC
TRBD2,TRBV30,TRBJ2-1,CAGPRLAGEVNEQFF,TGTGCCGGCCCTAGATTAGCGGGAGAAGTCAATGAGCAGTTCTTC
TRBD1,TRBV9,TRBJ2-5,CASSARGTGVSETQYF,TGTGCCAGCAGCGCACGTGGGACAGGGGTTAGCGAGACCCAGTACTTC
NA,TRBV4-3,TRBJ1-3,CASSQVALSGNTIYF,TGCGCCAGCAGCCAAGTTGCGTTATCTGGAAACACCATATATTTT
TRBD2,TRBV19,TRBJ2-2,CASSVRAGPTGELFF,TGTGCCAGTAGCGTTCGAGCGGGACCCACCGGGGAGCTGTTTTTT
TRBD1,TRBV7-6,TRBJ2-1,CASSLDQGDEQFF,TGTGCCAGCAGCTTAGACCAGGGGGATGAGCAGTTCTTC
NA,TRBV7-9,TRBJ1-2,CASSLGGASGYTF,TGTGCCAGCAGCTTAGGGGGCGCGAGCGGCTACACCTTC
NA,TRBV5-1,TRBJ2-3,CASSLRGTTDTQYF,TGCGCCAGCAGCTTGAGGGGAACCACAGATACGCAGTATTTT
TRBD1,TRBV28,TRBJ1-2,CASSSFRTGGDGYTF,TGTGCCAGCAGTTCCTTTCGGACAGGGGGCGATGGCTACACCTTC
TRBD1,TRBV15,TRBJ2-7,CATSRTGSAYEQYF,TGTGCCACCAGCCGGACAGGAAGCGCCTACGAGCAGTACTTC
TRBD2,TRBV28,TRBJ2-7,CASRRWEGPFEQYF,TGTGCCAGCAGAAGGTGGGAGGGCCCCTTCGAGCAGTACTTC
TRBD1,TRBV29-1,TRBJ2-2,CSVGAGQGMTGELFF,TGCAGCGTCGGAGCTGGACAGGGAATGACCGGGGAGCTGTTTTTT
NA,TRBV7-9,TRBJ2-2,CASSLVGTSTGELFF,TGTGCCAGCAGCTTAGTCGGCACTAGCACCGGGGAGCTGTTTTTT
NA,TRBV9,TRBJ1-2,CASSVGQGLSNYGYTF,TGTGCCAGCAGCGTAGGGCAGGGGCTATCTAACTATGGCTACACCTTC
TRBD2,TRBV11-2,TRBJ2-7,CASSFGGRFDEQYF,TGTGCCAGCAGCTTTGGCGGGAGATTCGACGAGCAGTACTTC
TRBD1,TRBV5-1,TRBJ1-1,CASSFSGTGRAPEAFF,TGCGCCAGCAGTTTCTCCGGGACAGGGAGAGCGCCTGAAGCTTTCTTT
TRBD1,TRBV19,TRBJ2-5,CASSTQGAGETQYF,TGTGCCAGTAGTACCCAGGGGGCTGGGGAGACCCAGTACTTC
NA,TRBV19,TRBJ1-5,CASSTQHRPQHF,TGTGCCAGTAGTACACAACATCGGCCCCAGCATTTT
NA,TRBV18,TRBJ1-1,CASSPENRPEAFF,TGTGCCAGCTCACCAGAGAACAGGCCTGAAGCTTTCTTT
NA,TRBV2,TRBJ2-3,CASNEQGTADTQYF,TGTGCCAGCAACGAACAGGGAACAGCAGATACGCAGTATTTT
NA,TRBV6-9,TRBJ2-5,CASSRGETQYF,TGTGCCAGCAGTCGAGGGGAGACCCAGTACTTC
TRBD1,TRBV6-1,TRBJ1-1,CASREGRTGGTEAFF,TGTGCCAGCAGGGAGGGAAGGACAGGGGGCACTGAAGCTTTCTTT
NA,TRBV10-3,TRBJ2-7,CAIRSQGSYEQYF,TGTGCCATTCGAAGCCAGGGATCCTACGAGCAGTACTTC
TRBD1,TRBV29-1,TRBJ2-1,CSVRQGNSYEQFF,TGCAGCGTGCGACAGGGGAACAGCTATGAGCAGTTCTTC
TRBD1,TRBV7-9,TRBJ2-5,CASRRRQGTVTQYF,TGTGCCAGCAGGAGGAGACAGGGGACAGTGACCCAGTACTTC
NA,TRBV4-3,TRBJ2-7,CASSQAVAGVSYEQYF,TGCGCCAGCAGCCAAGCTGTTGCGGGCGTTTCCTACGAGCAGTACTTC
NA,TRBV11-2,TRBJ2-5,CASSLVVSSKNQYF,TGTGCCAGCAGCTTAGTGGTGTCTAGCAAGAACCAGTACTTC
NA,TRBV29-1,TRBJ2-7,CSVEGDPGQGNFYEQYF,TGCAGCGTTGAGGGGGACCCGGGGCAGGGGAATTTCTACGAGCAGTACTTC
TRBD1,TRBV10-3,TRBJ2-7,CAITQDRGLYEQYF,TGTGCCATCACGCAGGACAGGGGACTCTACGAGCAGTACTTC
NA,TRBV4-3,TRBJ2-7,CASSPTTGSYEQYF,TGCGCCAGCAGCCCCACGACAGGCTCCTACGAGCAGTACTTC
TRBD2,TRBV19,TRBJ2-5,CASSSGGTQYF,TGTGCCAGTAGCAGCGGGGGGACCCAGTACTTC
TRBD1,TRBV13,TRBJ1-2,CASSWDRGPRGYTF,TGTGCCAGCAGCTGGGACAGGGGGCCGCGTGGCTACACCTTC
NA,TRBV7-9,TRBJ2-7,CASSLGLREQYF,TGTGCCAGCAGCTTAGGGTTGCGCGAGCAGTACTTC